Following are 29 T cell receptor beta chains from one sample sequenced in a study of T cell changes during pregnancy in multiple sclerosis. Repertoires were generated with immunoSEQ multiplex PCR, while TCRdb's copy carries only in-frame clones and drops some. The sample includes about 70,000 clones, approximately 90% of them seen just once. Sequencing was performed on peripheral blood, taken after pregnancy. Receptor source: a female donor with multiple sclerosis, enrolled in a pregnancy study.

The chain combines TRBV29-1 with TRBJ1-1; D gene ambiguous. This CDR3 contains 13 residues. Trimming shortened V by 2 bases and J by 1 base, and 8 bases separated the two germline ends. Germline V gene lookup returns CDR1 SQVTM and CDR2 ANQGSEA. In DNA form, the CDR3 reads TGCAGCGTTGAACTGGGCAGGAACACTGAAGCTTTCTTT. It encodes CSVELGRNTEAFF.

This chain joins TRBV4-1 and TRBJ1-3; weak D call: TRBD1 (5 bases). The ends were cut back, 4 bases at V and 0 bases at J, with 13 bases in the middle. The CDR3 consists of 16 residues. Germline lookup yields CDR1 MGHRA and CDR2 YSYEKL. The CDR3 coding sequence is TGCGCCAGCAGCCGTCCAACAGGCGACTCTGGAAACACCATATATTTT. This codes for CASSRPTGDSGNTIYF.

CDR3: CASSYQGITEAFF. As DNA, the CDR3 is TGCGCCAGCAGCTACCAGGGTATCACTGAAGCTTTCTTT. The chain joins TRBV5-1 to TRBJ1-1, with D possibly being TRBD1 (5 bases). V dropped 3 bases and J dropped 4 bases, with 10 bases sitting between them. Germline values: CDR1 SGHRS, CDR2 YFSETQ. The CDR3 runs 13 residues.

This chain uses TRBV6-1 with TRBJ1-5; D is unresolved. This CDR3 has 15 residues. V was clipped by 0 bases and J by 6 bases, with 12 bases between them. Germline CDR1 is MNHNS and CDR2 is SASEGT. The CDR3 DNA sequence: TGTGCCAGCAGTGAAGCGCCAGGCTCTGGTCAGCCCCAGCATTTT. Protein sequence: CASSEAPGSGQPQHF.

The CDR3 region is CAISRRQGESSYNEQFF. The CDR3 nucleotides read TGTGCCATCAGTCGGAGACAGGGAGAGAGCTCCTACAATGAGCAGTTCTTC. The chain has TRBV10-3 and TRBJ2-1; 7 nucleotides line up with TRBD1. This CDR3 comprises 17 residues. Trimming cost V 5 bases and J 0 bases; bases outside gene matches: 10. Germline V lookup: CDR1 ENHRY, CDR2 SYGVKD.

V usage is TRBV9 and J usage is TRBJ2-2; 12 nucleotides agree with TRBD2. J was trimmed by 4 bases and V by 0 bases; bases with no gene match: 1. The CDR3 is 16 residues long. The germline V gene encodes CDR1 SGDLS and CDR2 YYNGEE. This CDR3 is CASSVGTSGTTGELFF. The CDR3 nucleotides read TGTGCCAGCAGCGTAGGGACTAGCGGGACCACCGGGGAGCTGTTTTTT.

The V gene is TRBV6-1, the J gene TRBJ1-2, with 9 bases lining up with TRBD1. CDR1 is MNHNS and CDR2 is SASEGT in the germline V gene. The CDR3 runs 13 residues. The ends lost 1 base at V and 8 bases at J; junction bases unmatched: 2. This chain's CDR3 is CASSEDRGLGYTF. CDR3 sequence (DNA): TGTGCCAGCAGTGAAGACAGGGGGCTCGGCTACACCTTC.

This clone showed up just a few times. The chain is built from TRBV21-1 and TRBJ2-1; TRBD1, as called in the table, went unchecked against the DNA. TRBV21-1 has pseudogene status. The CDR3 sequence is 15 residues long. The CDR3 DNA is TGTGCCAGCAGCAAAGTAGAGGGACAGTACAATGAGCAGTTCTTC. This gives the protein CASSKVEGQYNEQFF.

This clone has only one observation. The chain links TRBV30 to TRBJ2-3, with 12 bases identical to TRBD2. The CDR3 contains 18 residues. CDR1 and CDR2 (germline): GTSNPN, SVGIG (reference sequence). V gave up 2 bases and J gave up 6 bases; unmatched junction bases: 15. The CDR3 protein is CAWSRRLAGAPGSDTQYF. The CDR3 region has the DNA TGTGCCTGGAGTAGACGACTAGCGGGAGCTCCGGGTTCCGATACGCAGTATTTT.

Note on this clone: This same CDR3 is encoded by further DNA sequences in the sample. J is TRBJ2-7 and V is TRBV6-1; 8 bases are shared with TRBD2. There are 15 residues in the CDR3. Germline V gene sequence: CDR1 MNHNS, CDR2 SASEGT. V was pared by 3 bases and J by 0 bases, with 4 bases of the junction left unmatched. CDR3 region: CASSELAGSSYEQYF. The CDR3 DNA follows: TGTGCCAGCAGTGAGTTAGCGGGGAGCTCCTACGAGCAGTACTTC.

The J gene is TRBJ2-7, the V gene TRBV5-5; 8 bases are shared with TRBD1. This CDR3 comprises 14 residues. V trimming: 2 bases; J trimming: 2 bases; junction bases outside the gene matches: 3. Germline V gene data show CDR1 as SGHKS and CDR2 as YYEKEE (reference sequence). CDR3 coding DNA: TGTGCCAGCAGCTTCGGACAGGGAACCTACGAGCAGTACTTC. Encoded protein: CASSFGQGTYEQYF.

This chain joins TRBV30 and TRBJ1-1; D not resolved. The CDR3 is 15 amino acids. The germline gives CDR1 GTSNPN, CDR2 SVGIG (reference sequence). Trimming cost V 2 bases and J 1 base, with 14 bases left between them. The CDR3 spells CAWSSDLMPNTEAFF. The CDR3, as DNA: TGTGCCTGGAGTTCCGATCTAATGCCGAACACTGAAGCTTTCTTT. Filled out from reference TRBV30 and TRBJ1-1, the complete variable domain reads SQTIHQWPATLVQPVGSPLSLECTVEGTSNPNLYWYRQAAGRGLQLLFYSVGIGQISSEVPQNLSASRPQDRQFILSSKKLLLSDSGFYLCAWSSDLMPNTEAFFGQGTRLTVV.

This clone ranks as medium-sized. The chain uses TRBV6-4 and TRBJ2-1, with 10 bases that match TRBD2. Germline V gene sequence: CDR1 MRHNA, CDR2 SNTAGT. Trimming removed 2 bases from V and 4 bases from J; junction bases left unmatched: 2. The CDR3 runs to 15 residues. DNA for the CDR3: TGTGCCAGCAGTGACGGGACTAGCGAGTACAATGAGCAGTTCTTC. Translated: CASSDGTSEYNEQFF.

The V gene is TRBV19, the J gene TRBJ2-7, with 9 bases fitting TRBD1. CDR1 is LNHDA and CDR2 is SQIVND in the germline V gene (reference sequence). The length of the CDR3 is 16 residues. After removal of 6 bases from V and 4 bases from J, the junction contained 13 bases not matched to a gene. CDR3 in DNA: TGTGCCAGTAGCAGCCCCCAGGACAGGGGTGGATACGAGCAGTACTTC. This codes for CASSSPQDRGGYEQYF.

This rearrangement joins TRBV14 to TRBJ2-2; 10 positions match TRBD2. The CDR3 length is 16 residues. The germline V gene encodes CDR1 SGHDN and CDR2 FVKESK. V was pared by 4 bases and J by 1 base, with 3 bases of the junction left unmatched. In nucleotides, the CDR3 is TGTGCCAGCAGCCCAGGACTAGCGGAGAACACCGGGGAGCTGTTTTTT. Translating it yields CASSPGLAENTGELFF.

This clone was seen a handful of times. This sequence joins TRBV11-2 and TRBJ2-7; 7 bases line up with TRBD2. Germline lookup yields CDR1 SGHAT and CDR2 FQNNGV. This CDR3 spans 13 amino acids. Trimming cost V 3 bases and J 1 base; bases outside gene matches: 0. The CDR3 is CASSFSGSYEQYF. Written as DNA, the CDR3 is TGTGCCAGCAGCTTTAGCGGGTCCTACGAGCAGTACTTC.

This clone has a single count. The rearrangement joins TRBV19 to TRBJ2-7, with a possible D match to TRBD2 (5 bases). The V gene's germline CDR1 is LNHDA and CDR2 SQIVND (reference sequence). V lost 4 bases to trimming and J lost 3 bases, with 10 bases between them. This CDR3 has 13 residues. The CDR3 is CASSTRGNYEQYF. CDR3 coding DNA: TGTGCCAGTAGTACCCGGGGAAACTACGAGCAGTACTTC.

The chain links TRBV5-5 to TRBJ1-1; a weak D match, TRBD1 (6 bases). The CDR3 has 13 amino acids. Germline V gene sequence: CDR1 SGHKS, CDR2 YYEKEE (reference sequence). Trimming stripped 4 bases from V and 1 base from J, with 8 bases between. The CDR3, as DNA: TGTGCCAGCAGCCCGACAGGGAACACTGAAGCTTTCTTT. Amino acid sequence: CASSPTGNTEAFF.

The chain recombines TRBV5-6 with TRBJ1-1; the match to TRBD1 covers 9 bases. V trimming: 4 bases; J trimming: 6 bases; junction bases outside the gene matches: 7. The V gene's germline CDR1 is SGHDT and CDR2 YYEEEE. The CDR3 contains 14 residues. This CDR3 is CASSLRDRVPEAFF. The CDR3, as DNA: TGTGCCAGCAGCCTAAGGGACAGGGTGCCTGAAGCTTTCTTT.

The chain is built from TRBV6-5 and TRBJ2-2; D possibly corresponds to TRBD2 (5 bases). Germline-derived CDR1 and CDR2 are MNHEY and SVGAGI. The V end lost 7 bases, the J end lost 1 base, and 10 bases lay between the germline ends. This CDR3 contains 14 residues. The CDR3 bases are TGTGCCAGCATCGGGGAGCTGAACACCGGGGAGCTGTTTTTT. Translating it yields CASIGELNTGELFF.

The chain recombines TRBV4-1 with TRBJ2-7, with 8 bases identical to TRBD2. Germline CDR1 and CDR2: MGHRA and YSYEKL. The CDR3 spans 15 residues. The V gene end was trimmed by 0 bases and the J gene end by 3 bases; junction bases not matched to a gene: 4. The CDR3 sequence: CASSQEVAGFYEQYF. CDR3 in DNA: TGCGCCAGCAGCCAAGAGGTAGCGGGGTTCTACGAGCAGTACTTC.

The rearrangement joins TRBV11-3 to TRBJ2-1; 7 bases match TRBD2. Per the germline V gene, CDR1 is SGHNT and CDR2 is YENEEA. The CDR3 runs to 16 residues. V lost 5 bases, J lost 5 bases, and 12 bases stayed unmatched. The chain's CDR3 is CASSPPGRGGDNEQFF. The CDR3, as DNA: TGTGCCAGCAGCCCGCCCGGACGGGGAGGGGACAATGAGCAGTTCTTC.

J is TRBJ2-5 and V is TRBV6-1, with 7 bases aligning to TRBD1. Unmatched junction bases numbered 4, after V lost 3 bases and J lost 0 bases. CDR3 length: 15 amino acids. The germline CDR1 and CDR2 sequences are MNHNS and SASEGT. The CDR3 DNA sequence: TGTGCCAGCAGTGACCCCGGGACAGACCAAGAGACCCAGTACTTC. Residues: CASSDPGTDQETQYF.

This sequence joins TRBV15 and TRBJ2-1, with 14 bases that match TRBD2. The CDR3 runs to 20 residues. Trimming took 5 bases from V and 7 from J; bases not matched to a gene: 19. Germline V lookup: CDR1 LNHNV, CDR2 YYDKDF (reference sequence). The CDR3 DNA reads TGTGCCACCAGCCCCTTGGGACTAGCGGGAGTAAGGGGGTCTGGGAATGAGCAGTTCTTC. It specifies CATSPLGLAGVRGSGNEQFF.

This clone was observed a single time. The gene calls are TRBV6-5 and TRBJ2-5, with D possibly TRBD2 on 6 matching bases. Germline-derived CDR1 and CDR2 are MNHEY and SVGAGI. The V end was cut by 6 bases, the J end by 3 bases, with 11 bases between. The CDR3 has 13 residues. CDR3 sequence (DNA): TGTGCCAGCAGCCGAGGACTAAAAGAGACCCAGTACTTC. As protein: CASSRGLKETQYF.

CDR3 region: CASSLEMGGRGYTF. CDR3 bases: TGTGCCAGCAGCTTGGAGATGGGAGGGAGAGGCTACACCTTC. The chain couples TRBV5-6 to TRBJ1-2; D call uncertain. This CDR3 region has 14 residues. The germline V and J ends were trimmed by 0 bases and 8 bases, with 14 bases remaining between them. Germline loops: CDR1 SGHDT, CDR2 YYEEEE.

The chain joins TRBV10-2 to TRBJ2-1, with no clear D. With 5 bases removed from V and 7 bases from J, the gap between germline ends came to 18 bases. The germline V gene has CDR1 WSHSY and CDR2 SAAADI. This CDR3 spans 15 amino acids. CDR3 loop: CASSSSYFGENEQFF. Here the CDR3 DNA reads TGCGCCAGCAGTTCTAGTTACTTCGGCGAGAATGAGCAGTTCTTC.

This chain joins TRBV29-1 and TRBJ2-3, with D perhaps TRBD2 (5 bases). From germline, CDR1 is SQVTM and CDR2 ANQGSEA. The CDR3 length is 14 residues. Trimming left V 8 bases short and J 4 bases short, with 19 bases between. CDR3 sequence reads: CSIPGSPPPDTQYF. The CDR3 region has the DNA TGCAGCATTCCGGGATCTCCTCCCCCAGATACGCAGTATTTT.

In this sample, this clone turned up a few times. This sequence joins TRBV25-1 and TRBJ2-1; no firm D call. Germline V CDR1 and CDR2: MGHDK, SYGVNS. With 2 bases removed from V and 7 bases from J, the gap between germline ends came to 18 bases. The CDR3 has 16 amino acids. Here the CDR3 DNA reads TGTGCCAGCAGTGAACTCACGGCTCCTAGTCGAAATGAGCAGTTCTTC. Translated, it gives CASSELTAPSRNEQFF.